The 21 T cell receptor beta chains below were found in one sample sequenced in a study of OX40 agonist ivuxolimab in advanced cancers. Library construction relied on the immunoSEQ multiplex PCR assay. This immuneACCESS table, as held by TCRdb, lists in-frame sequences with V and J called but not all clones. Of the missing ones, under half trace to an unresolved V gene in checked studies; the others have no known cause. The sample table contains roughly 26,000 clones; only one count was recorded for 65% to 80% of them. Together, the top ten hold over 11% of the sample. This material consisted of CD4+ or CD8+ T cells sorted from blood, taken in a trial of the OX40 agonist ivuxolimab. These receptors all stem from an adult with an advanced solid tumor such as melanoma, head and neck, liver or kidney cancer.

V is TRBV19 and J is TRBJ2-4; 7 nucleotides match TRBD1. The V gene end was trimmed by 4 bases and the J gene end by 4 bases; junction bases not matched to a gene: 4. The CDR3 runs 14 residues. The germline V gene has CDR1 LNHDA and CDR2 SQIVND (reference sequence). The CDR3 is CASSTGQEKNIQYF. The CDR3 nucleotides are TGTGCCAGTAGTACCGGACAGGAGAAAAACATTCAGTACTTC.

The CDR3 spells CASKTRVRSYEQYF. The CDR3 DNA reads TGTGCCAGCAAAACGCGGGTCAGATCCTACGAGCAGTACTTC. This chain connects TRBV6-6 to TRBJ2-7; possibly TRBD2 for D (5 bases). The CDR3 consists of 14 residues. Per the germline V gene, CDR1 is MNHNY and CDR2 is SVGAGI (reference sequence). The V end lost 7 bases, the J end lost 1 base, and 14 bases lay between the germline ends.

CDR3 region: CASSLEGDNTEAFF. Here the CDR3 DNA reads TGTGCCAGCAGCTTAGAAGGGGACAACACTGAAGCTTTCTTT. The rearrangement uses TRBV7-8 and TRBJ1-1; D perhaps matches TRBD1 (5 bases). The length of the CDR3 is 14 residues. Trimming shortened V by 1 base and J by 2 bases, and 8 bases separated the two germline ends. CDR1 is SGHVS, CDR2 FQNEAQ, per germline.

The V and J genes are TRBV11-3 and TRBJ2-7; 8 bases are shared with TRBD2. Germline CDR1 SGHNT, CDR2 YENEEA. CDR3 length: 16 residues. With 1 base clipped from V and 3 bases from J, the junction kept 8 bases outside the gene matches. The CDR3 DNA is TGTGCCAGCAGCTTAGCGTATGCTAGCGGGCTCTACGAGCAGTACTTC. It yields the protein CASSLAYASGLYEQYF.

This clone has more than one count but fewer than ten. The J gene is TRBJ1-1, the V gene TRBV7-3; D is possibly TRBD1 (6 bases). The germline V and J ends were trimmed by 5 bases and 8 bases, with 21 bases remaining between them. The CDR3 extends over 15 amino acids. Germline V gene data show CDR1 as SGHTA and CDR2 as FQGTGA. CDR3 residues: CASSPTPWGGGEAFF. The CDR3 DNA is TGTGCCAGCAGCCCCACCCCGTGGGGAGGGGGGGAAGCTTTCTTT.

The CDR3: CASSQGVPGAYEQYF. The CDR3 DNA sequence: TGTGCCAGCAGCCAAGGAGTCCCGGGGGCCTACGAGCAGTACTTC. The V call is TRBV14, the J call TRBJ2-7; a possible D gene is TRBD2 (6 bases). Looked up from germline, CDR1 is SGHDN and CDR2 is FVKESK. CDR3 size: 15 residues. V lost 1 base and J 2 bases, leaving 12 bases between the germline ends.

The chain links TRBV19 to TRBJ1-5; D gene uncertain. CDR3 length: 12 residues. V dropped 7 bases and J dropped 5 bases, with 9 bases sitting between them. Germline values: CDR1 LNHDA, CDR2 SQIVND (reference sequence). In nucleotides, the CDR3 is TGTGCCAGTACCTCTCGGTATCAGCCCCAGCATTTT. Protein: CASTSRYQPQHF. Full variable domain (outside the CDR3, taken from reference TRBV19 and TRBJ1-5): DGGITQSPKYLFRKEGQNVTLSCEQNLNHDAMYWYRQDPGQGLRLIYYSQIVNDFQKGDIAEGYSVSREKKESFPLTVTSAQKNPTAFYLCASTSRYQPQHFGDGTRLSIL.

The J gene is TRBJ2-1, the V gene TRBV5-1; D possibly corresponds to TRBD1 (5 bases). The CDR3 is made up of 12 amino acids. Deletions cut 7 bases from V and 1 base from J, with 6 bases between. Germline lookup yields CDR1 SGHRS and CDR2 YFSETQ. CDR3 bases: TGCGCCAGCCAGGGTTCCTACAATGAGCAGTTCTTC. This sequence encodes CASQGSYNEQFF.

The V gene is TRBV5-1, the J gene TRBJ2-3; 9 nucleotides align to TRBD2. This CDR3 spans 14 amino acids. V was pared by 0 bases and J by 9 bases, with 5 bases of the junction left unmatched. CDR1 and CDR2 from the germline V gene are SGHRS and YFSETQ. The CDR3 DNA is TGCGCCAGCAGCTTGGTCGCGGGGGGGATAACGCAGTATTTT. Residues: CASSLVAGGITQYF.

The CDR3 DNA follows: TGCGCCAGCTCGAGGGACAGGCGGGGGGGGGAAGAGACCCAGTACTTC. Residues: CASSRDRRGGEETQYF. V usage is TRBV10-2 and J usage is TRBJ2-5; weak D call: TRBD2 (9 bases). The germline V gene has CDR1 WSHSY and CDR2 SAAADI. The CDR3 spans 16 residues. V shed 8 bases and J shed 3 bases, with 22 bases lying between them.

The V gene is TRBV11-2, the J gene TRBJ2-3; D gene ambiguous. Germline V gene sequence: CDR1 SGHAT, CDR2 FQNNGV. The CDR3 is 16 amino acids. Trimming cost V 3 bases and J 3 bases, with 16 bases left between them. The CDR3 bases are TGTGCCAGCAGCTTCTCAGCCCAGGCCCCTACAGATACGCAGTATTTT. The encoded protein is CASSFSAQAPTDTQYF.

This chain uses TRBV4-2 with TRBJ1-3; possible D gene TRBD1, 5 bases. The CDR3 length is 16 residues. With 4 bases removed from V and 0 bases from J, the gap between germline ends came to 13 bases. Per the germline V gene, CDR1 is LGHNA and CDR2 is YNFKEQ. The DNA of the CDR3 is TGTGCCAGCAGCCTCTCGACAGCCGACTCTGGAAACACCATATATTTT. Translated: CASSLSTADSGNTIYF.

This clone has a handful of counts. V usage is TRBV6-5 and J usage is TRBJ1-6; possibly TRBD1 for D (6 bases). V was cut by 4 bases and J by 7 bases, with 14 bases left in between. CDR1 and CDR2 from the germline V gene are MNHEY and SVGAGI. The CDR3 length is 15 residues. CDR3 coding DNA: TGTGCCAGCAGTTCGGGGGCCCCTTGGAATTCACCCCTCCACTTT. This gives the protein CASSSGAPWNSPLHF.

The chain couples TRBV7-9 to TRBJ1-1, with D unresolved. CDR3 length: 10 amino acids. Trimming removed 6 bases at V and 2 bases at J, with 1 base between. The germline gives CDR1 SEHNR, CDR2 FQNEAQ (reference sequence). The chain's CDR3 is CASSNTEAFF. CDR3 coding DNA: TGTGCCAGCAGTAACACTGAAGCTTTCTTT.

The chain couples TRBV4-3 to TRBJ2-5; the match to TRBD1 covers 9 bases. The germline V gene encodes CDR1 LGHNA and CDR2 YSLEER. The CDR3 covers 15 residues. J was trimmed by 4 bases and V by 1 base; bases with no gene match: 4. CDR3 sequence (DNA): TGCGCCAGCAGCCAAGCCGGGACAGGGAGAGAGACCCAGTACTTC. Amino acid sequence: CASSQAGTGRETQYF.

CDR3 residues: CASSTRQENSPLHF. The CDR3 region has the DNA TGTGCCAGCAGTACCCGACAGGAGAATTCACCCCTCCACTTT. The chain uses TRBV6-6 and TRBJ1-6; a weak D match, TRBD1 (6 bases). Between the trimmed V and J ends, which lost 5 bases and 7 bases, there was a span of 12 bases. This CDR3 comprises 14 residues. In germline, CDR1 is MNHNY, CDR2 SVGAGI (reference sequence).

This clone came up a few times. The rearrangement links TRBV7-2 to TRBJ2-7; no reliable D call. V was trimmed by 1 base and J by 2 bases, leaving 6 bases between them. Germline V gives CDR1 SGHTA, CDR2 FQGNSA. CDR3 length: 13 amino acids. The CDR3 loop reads CASSLVAPYEQYF. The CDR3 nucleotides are TGTGCCAGCAGCTTAGTGGCCCCCTACGAGCAGTACTTC.

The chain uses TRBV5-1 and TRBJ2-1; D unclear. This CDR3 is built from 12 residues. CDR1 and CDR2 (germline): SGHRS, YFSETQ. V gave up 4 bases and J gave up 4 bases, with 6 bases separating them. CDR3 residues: CASSPEYNEQFF. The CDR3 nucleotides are TGCGCCAGCAGCCCCGAATACAATGAGCAGTTCTTC.

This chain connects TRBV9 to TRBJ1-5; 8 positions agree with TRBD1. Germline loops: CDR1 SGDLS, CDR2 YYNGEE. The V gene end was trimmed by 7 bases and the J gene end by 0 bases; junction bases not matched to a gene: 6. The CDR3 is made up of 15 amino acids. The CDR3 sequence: CASAKTGVSNQPQHF. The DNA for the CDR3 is TGTGCCAGCGCTAAGACAGGGGTTAGCAATCAGCCCCAGCATTTT.

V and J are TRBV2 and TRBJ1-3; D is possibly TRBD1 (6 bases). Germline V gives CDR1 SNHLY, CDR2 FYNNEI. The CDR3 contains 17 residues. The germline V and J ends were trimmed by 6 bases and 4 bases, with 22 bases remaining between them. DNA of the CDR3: TGTGCCAGCAGGGACACGACAGGTGGTGCTCTCGGAAACACCATATATTTT. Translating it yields CASRDTTGGALGNTIYF.

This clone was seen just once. CDR3 DNA: TGTGCCAGTAGGCAGGGAGACAGCTTTCTCTATGGCTACACCTTC. This translates into CASRQGDSFLYGYTF. The rearrangement uses TRBV19 and TRBJ1-2; D may be TRBD1 (5 bases). The ends were cut back, 6 bases at V and 4 bases at J, with 18 bases in the middle. This CDR3 is built from 15 residues. Germline values: CDR1 LNHDA, CDR2 SQIVND (reference sequence).